The 21 T cell receptor beta chains given below trace back to one sample, sequenced in a study of T cell responses to AZD1222 COVID-19 vaccine. Here immunoSEQ multiplex PCR was the method, and the copy in TCRdb shows in-frame clones only, minus some. The sample has approximately 71,000 clones; about 80% are singletons. The sample here was peripheral blood, taken on day 0 of AZD1222 vaccination. These receptors were collected from an adult in good health.

The rearrangement links TRBV2 to TRBJ1-1; 8 bases map to TRBD1. This CDR3 has 17 amino acids. Germline V gene data show CDR1 as SNHLY and CDR2 as FYNNEI. V lost 0 bases to trimming and J lost 1 base; unmatched junction nucleotides: 7. CDR3 residues: CASSEAGNRGRNTEAFF. The DNA for the CDR3 is TGTGCCAGCAGTGAAGCGGGTAACAGGGGGAGGAACACTGAAGCTTTCTTT.

J is TRBJ2-1 and V is TRBV6-5, with D unclear. The germline V and J ends were trimmed by 6 bases and 8 bases, with 11 bases remaining between them. Germline CDR1 MNHEY, CDR2 SVGAGI. The CDR3 is 12 residues long. CDR3 nucleotide sequence: TGTGCCAGCAGGCTAAGGTCAGATGAGCAGTTCTTC. It is translated as CASRLRSDEQFF.

V and J are TRBV10-3 and TRBJ1-1; the match to TRBD1 covers 9 bases. The V and J ends lost 6 bases and 4 bases, in that order; junction bases with no gene match: 9. Germline loops: CDR1 ENHRY, CDR2 SYGVKD. This CDR3 spans 15 amino acids. CDR3 in DNA: TGTGCCATCAGCGAGACAGGGGGTTTGGCCACTGAAGCTTTCTTT. Protein product: CAISETGGLATEAFF.

This clone was detected only a few times. This chain links TRBV4-3 with TRBJ2-7, with D tentatively TRBD1 or TRBD2 (6 bases each). The CDR3 spans 15 residues. Trimming removed 0 bases from V and 3 bases from J, with 12 bases in between. The germline CDR1 and CDR2 sequences are LGHNA and YSLEER. CDR3 loop: CASSQDRGGGYEQYF. In nucleotides, the CDR3 is TGCGCCAGCAGCCAAGATCGAGGAGGGGGCTACGAGCAGTACTTC.

This sequence joins TRBV5-1 and TRBJ1-2; no reliable D call. Germline V CDR1 and CDR2: SGHRS, YFSETQ. The V end lost 2 bases, the J end lost 7 bases, and 9 bases lay between the germline ends. The CDR3 totals 12 residues. The CDR3: CASSLMAGGYTF. In DNA form, the CDR3 reads TGCGCCAGCAGCTTAATGGCTGGTGGCTACACCTTC.

The gene calls are TRBV6-1 and TRBJ1-5; D not resolved. This CDR3 region has 14 residues. Germline assignment: CDR1 MNHNS and CDR2 SASEGT. The V end was cut by 1 base, the J end by 7 bases, with 11 bases between. The CDR3 is CASSEGGTQQPQHF. CDR3 coding DNA: TGTGCCAGCAGTGAAGGGGGTACGCAACAGCCCCAGCATTTT.

The sample holds a few counts of this clone. The rearrangement joins TRBV5-1 to TRBJ1-6; D is uncertain. The CDR3 sequence is 13 residues long. V gave up 0 bases and J gave up 5 bases, with 3 bases separating them. Germline loops: CDR1 SGHRS, CDR2 YFSETQ. The CDR3 sequence: CASSLAHNSPLHF. In nucleotides, the CDR3 is TGCGCCAGCAGCTTGGCCCATAATTCACCCCTCCACTTT. Full variable domain (rest looked up from reference TRBV5-1 and TRBJ1-6): KAGVTQTPRYLIKTRGQQVTLSCSPISGHRSVSWYQQTPGQGLQFLFEYFSETQRNKGNFPGRFSGRQFSNSRSEMNVSTLELGDSALYLCASSLAHNSPLHFGNGTRLTVT.

The chain recombines TRBV19 with TRBJ2-5; 10 nucleotides agree with TRBD1. V was pared by 10 bases and J by 5 bases, with 10 bases of the junction left unmatched. The CDR3 totals 14 residues. Germline V lookup: CDR1 LNHDA, CDR2 SQIVND (reference sequence). The CDR3 is CATSGQGMIETQYF. CDR3 nucleotide sequence: TGTGCCACCTCGGGACAGGGGATGATCGAGACCCAGTACTTC.

This clone has ten or more counts. The CDR3 here is CASKEGAAISGNTIYF. CDR3 nucleotide sequence: TGCGCCAGCAAGGAGGGTGCAGCTATATCTGGAAACACCATATATTTT. The chain carries TRBV5-1 and TRBJ1-3; the D is unclear. The CDR3 is 16 amino acids. Germline V CDR1 and CDR2: SGHRS, YFSETQ. With 6 bases removed from V and 1 base from J, the gap between germline ends came to 17 bases.

This chain joins TRBV29-1 and TRBJ1-3; tentatively, D is TRBD1 (5 bases). The CDR3 has 14 amino acids. Between the trimmed V and J ends, which lost 6 bases and 0 bases, there was a span of 12 bases. Germline CDR1 is SQVTM and CDR2 is ANQGSEA. The DNA for the CDR3 is TGCAGCGTCGTGGACATAAACTCTGGAAACACCATATATTTT. It yields the protein CSVVDINSGNTIYF.

The chain uses TRBV18 and TRBJ1-2; 8 nucleotides match TRBD1. V was clipped by 3 bases and J by 2 bases; unmatched bases: 8. The germline V gene has CDR1 KGHSH and CDR2 LQKENI. There are 16 residues in the CDR3. The CDR3 sequence is CASSPSTGVINYGYTF. The CDR3 nucleotides read TGTGCCAGCTCACCTTCGACAGGGGTGATCAACTATGGCTACACCTTC. Variable domain in full (rest from reference TRBV18 and TRBJ1-2): NAGVMQNPRHLVRRRGQEARLRCSPMKGHSHVYWYRQLPEEGLKFMVYLQKENIIDESGMPKERFSAEFPKEGPSILRIQQVVRGDSAAYFCASSPSTGVINYGYTFGSGTRLTVV.

The genes are TRBV5-1 and TRBJ2-3; D not certain. V was cut by 7 bases and J by 2 bases, with 14 bases left in between. The CDR3 extends over 14 amino acids. Germline CDR1 and CDR2: SGHRS and YFSETQ. The CDR3 DNA reads TGCGCCAGCCGCGGTCCGGGCTCCACAGATACGCAGTATTTT. The encoded protein is CASRGPGSTDTQYF.

The CDR3 DNA reads TGTGCCAGCAGCCCCAATAGAGTAGAGACCCAGTACTTC. Its translation: CASSPNRVETQYF. The V gene is TRBV6-5, the J gene TRBJ2-5; D is ambiguous. The germline V gene encodes CDR1 MNHEY and CDR2 SVGAGI. V was shortened by 6 bases and J by 4 bases, with 12 bases between the two germline ends. The length of the CDR3 is 13 residues.

The table lists this clone with a few counts. The chain carries TRBV7-2 and TRBJ2-7, with TRBD2 identical over 9 bases. CDR3 length: 16 residues. Trimming at V came to 0 bases and at J to 3 bases, leaving 6 bases not matched to a gene. Germline V gives CDR1 SGHTA, CDR2 FQGNSA. CDR3 region: CASSLAGGTSFYEQYF. As DNA, the CDR3 is TGTGCCAGCAGCTTAGCTGGAGGGACTAGCTTCTACGAGCAGTACTTC. Full variable domain (remainder filled in from reference TRBV7-2 and TRBJ2-7): GAGVSQSPSNKVTEKGKDVELRCDPISGHTALYWYRQSLGQGLEFLIYFQGNSAPDKSGLPSDRFSAERTGGSVSTLTIQRTQQEDSAVYLCASSLAGGTSFYEQYFGPGTRLTVT.

This chain uses TRBV11-3 with TRBJ2-1, with D possibly TRBD2 on 6 matching bases. Trimming stripped 1 base from V and 12 bases from J, with 13 bases between. This CDR3 is built from 13 residues. Germline CDR1 and CDR2: SGHNT and YENEEA. The CDR3 reads CASSLGSGDVQFF. The CDR3 DNA reads TGTGCCAGCAGCTTAGGGTCGGGGGATGTGCAGTTCTTC.

This clone was found a few times. This chain uses TRBV4-2 with TRBJ1-2; D remains unclear. The CDR3 is 19 residues long. The ends were cut back, 0 bases at V and 5 bases at J, with 25 bases in the middle. Germline CDR1 reads LGHNA; CDR2 reads YNFKEQ. CDR3 region: CASSQDRSSKVDFQYGYTF. As DNA, the CDR3 is TGTGCCAGCAGCCAAGATAGGAGTAGTAAGGTGGATTTTCAATATGGCTACACCTTC.

The rearrangement joins TRBV4-1 to TRBJ1-4; D gene uncertain. Germline V gene data show CDR1 as MGHRA and CDR2 as YSYEKL. The V and J ends lost 3 bases and 4 bases respectively, with 12 bases between them. The CDR3 length is 15 residues. Here the CDR3 reads CASSQYAGYNEKLFF. In DNA form, the CDR3 reads TGCGCCAGCAGCCAGTATGCAGGCTATAATGAAAAACTGTTTTTT.

The J gene is TRBJ2-3, the V gene TRBV7-8; 9 bases are a match to TRBD1. Germline CDR1 reads SGHVS; CDR2 reads FQNEAQ. The CDR3 is made up of 18 amino acids. The V gene end was trimmed by 3 bases and the J gene end by 3 bases; junction bases not matched to a gene: 13. The CDR3 spells CASSFGTGLLRGTDTQYF. The DNA of the CDR3 is TGTGCCAGCAGCTTCGGGACAGGGCTACTTAGAGGGACAGATACGCAGTATTTT.

This clone was counted between two and nine times. This chain connects TRBV27 to TRBJ2-5, with 10 bases fitting TRBD2. The V gene end was trimmed by 2 bases and the J gene end by 2 bases; junction bases not matched to a gene: 8. The CDR3 runs 17 residues. Germline V gene lookup returns CDR1 MNHEY and CDR2 SMNVEV (reference sequence). The CDR3 DNA reads TGTGCCAGCAGTTTACTAGCGGGGGACCGCCAACAAGAGACCCAGTACTTC. Translating it yields CASSLLAGDRQQETQYF.

The V call is TRBV19, the J call TRBJ2-4; 10 nucleotides line up with TRBD2. V lost 3 bases, J lost 2 bases, and 7 bases stayed unmatched. The CDR3 consists of 17 residues. From germline, CDR1 is LNHDA and CDR2 SQIVND (reference sequence). CDR3 DNA sequence: TGTGCCAGTAGTATTCTTAGCGGGGGGTTGTCCAAAAACATTCAGTACTTC. Its protein is CASSILSGGLSKNIQYF.

The rearrangement links TRBV4-1 to TRBJ2-7; unclear D gene. Germline lookup yields CDR1 MGHRA and CDR2 YSYEKL. V shed 1 base and J shed 0 bases, with 7 bases lying between them. The CDR3 has 14 amino acids. The CDR3, as DNA: TGCGCCAGCAGCCAAGCCCGACGCTCCTACGAGCAGTACTTC. It codes for CASSQARRSYEQYF.